Sequencing of this T cell receptor (beta chain) was carried out in a study of T-cell reconstitution after alpha-beta-depleted transplantation in children. TCRbeta library preparation incorporated unique molecular identifiers. Each CDR3 protein gets one entry after TCRdb re-called the PCR reads with MiXCR. Here the sample spans approximately 200,000 distinct CDR3 sequences, approximately 6% being singletons. The CDR3 is 14 residues long. Trimming cost V 0 bases and J 6 bases; bases outside gene matches: 4. Germline CDR1 is ENHRY and CDR2 is SYGVKD. Notes on the study in general: About two months after transplant, alpha-beta T cells reportedly came from several hundred expanded graft clones. Newly produced T cells mostly accounted for T-cell counts and diversity one year post-transplant.

This clonotype appeared many times. Its antigen remains unidentified. The source was PBMCs, collected before TCRalphabeta/CD19-depleted stem cell transplant. This chain links TRBV10-3 with TRBJ1-2; 7 bases line up with TRBD1. This clonotype was obtained from a girl in the first two years of life with combined immunodeficiency, due to receive a stem cell transplant. The CDR3 region is CAISESTGKDGYTF. CDR3 DNA sequence: TGTGCCATCAGTGAGTCGACAGGGAAGGATGGCTACACCTTC.